This T cell receptor (beta chain) was sequenced for a study of cytomegalovirus exposure and HLA in healthy donors. Study results and limitations: TCR clusters originating in the first cohort tended to co-occur in the 100 to 150 validation repertoires, according to a later analysis.

V was pared by 5 bases and J by 5 bases, with 15 bases between. CDR3 size: 14 residues. Germline V lookup: CDR1 SGHVS, CDR2 FQNEAQ. The protocol was immunoSEQ multiplex PCR, while the TCRdb copy is restricted to in-frame clones and leaves out a portion. The sample consists of about 160,000 clones, roughly 91% of them appearing once. Details on this clone: No antigen is known for it.

V is TRBV7-8 and J is TRBJ1-2; a possible D gene is TRBD1 (5 bases). The sample taken for sequencing was PBMCs. The clonotype was recovered from a woman aged 18-30 years in good health and CMV-seropositive. This chain's CDR3 is CASSRPDKGYGYTF. CDR3 nucleotides: TGTGCCAGCAGCCGCCCGGACAAGGGGTATGGCTACACCTTC.